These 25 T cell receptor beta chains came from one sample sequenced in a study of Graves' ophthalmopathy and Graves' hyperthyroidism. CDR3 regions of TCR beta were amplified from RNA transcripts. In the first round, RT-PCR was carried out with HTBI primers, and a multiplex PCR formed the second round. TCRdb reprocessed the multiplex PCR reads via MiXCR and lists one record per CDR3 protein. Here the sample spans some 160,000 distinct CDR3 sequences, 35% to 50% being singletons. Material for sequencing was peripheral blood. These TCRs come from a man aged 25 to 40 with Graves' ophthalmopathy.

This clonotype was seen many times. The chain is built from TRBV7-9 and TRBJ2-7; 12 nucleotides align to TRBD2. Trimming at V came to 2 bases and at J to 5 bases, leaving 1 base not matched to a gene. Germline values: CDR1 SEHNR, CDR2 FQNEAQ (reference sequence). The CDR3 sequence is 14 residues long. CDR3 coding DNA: TGTGCCAGCAGCTTATCTAGCGGGAGGGACGAGCAGTACTTC. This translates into CASSLSSGRDEQYF. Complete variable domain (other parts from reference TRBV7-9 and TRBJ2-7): DTGVSQNPRHKITKRGQNVTFRCDPISEHNRLYWYRQTLGQGPEFLTYFQNEAQLEKSRLLSDRFSAERPKGSFSTLEIQRTEQGDSAMYLCASSLSSGRDEQYFGPGTRLTVT.

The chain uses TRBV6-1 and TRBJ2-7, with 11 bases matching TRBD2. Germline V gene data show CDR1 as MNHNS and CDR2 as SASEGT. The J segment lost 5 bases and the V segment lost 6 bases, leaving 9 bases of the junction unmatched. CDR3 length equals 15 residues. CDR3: CASRLLAGESHEQYF. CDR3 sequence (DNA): TGTGCCAGCAGGCTACTAGCGGGAGAGAGTCACGAGCAGTACTTC.

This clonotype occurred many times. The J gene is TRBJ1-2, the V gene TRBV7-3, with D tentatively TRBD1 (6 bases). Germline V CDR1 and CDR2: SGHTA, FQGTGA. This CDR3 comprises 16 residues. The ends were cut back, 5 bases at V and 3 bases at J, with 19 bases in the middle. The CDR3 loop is CASSASPSRGDYGYTF. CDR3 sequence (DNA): TGTGCCAGCAGCGCATCCCCGAGCAGGGGTGACTATGGCTACACCTTC.

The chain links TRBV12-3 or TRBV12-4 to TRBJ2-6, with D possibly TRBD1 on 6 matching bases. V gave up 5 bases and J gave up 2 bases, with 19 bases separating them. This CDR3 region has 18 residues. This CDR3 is CASSVRKGHTAGANVLTF. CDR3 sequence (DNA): TGTGCCAGCAGTGTCAGAAAGGGACACACCGCTGGGGCCAACGTCCTGACTTTC.

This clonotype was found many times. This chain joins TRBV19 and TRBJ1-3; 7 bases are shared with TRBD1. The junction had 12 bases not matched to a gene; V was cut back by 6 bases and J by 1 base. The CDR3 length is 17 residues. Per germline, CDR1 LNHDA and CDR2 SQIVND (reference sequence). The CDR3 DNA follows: TGTGCCAGTAGGAGGACCCTACAGGGGCCGTCTGGAAACACCATATATTTT. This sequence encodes CASRRTLQGPSGNTIYF.

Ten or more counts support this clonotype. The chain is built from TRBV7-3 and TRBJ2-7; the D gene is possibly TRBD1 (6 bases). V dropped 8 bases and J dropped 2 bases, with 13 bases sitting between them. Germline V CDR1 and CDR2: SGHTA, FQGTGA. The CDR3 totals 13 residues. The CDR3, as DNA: TGTGCCAGCGGAAGGGACACGACCTACGAGCAGTACTTC. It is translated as CASGRDTTYEQYF.

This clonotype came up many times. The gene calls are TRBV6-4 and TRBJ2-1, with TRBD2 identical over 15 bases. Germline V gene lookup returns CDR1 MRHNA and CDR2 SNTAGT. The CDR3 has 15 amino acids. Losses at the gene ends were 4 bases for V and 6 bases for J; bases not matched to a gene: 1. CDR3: CASSGGLAGGNEQFF. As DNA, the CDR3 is TGTGCCAGCAGTGGGGGACTAGCGGGAGGCAATGAGCAGTTCTTC.

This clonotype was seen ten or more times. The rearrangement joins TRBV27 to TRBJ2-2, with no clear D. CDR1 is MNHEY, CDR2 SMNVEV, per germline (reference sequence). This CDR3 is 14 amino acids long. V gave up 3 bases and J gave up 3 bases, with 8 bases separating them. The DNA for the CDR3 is TGTGCCAGCAGTTTCCCCCCATACACCGGGGAGCTGTTTTTT. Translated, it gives CASSFPPYTGELFF.

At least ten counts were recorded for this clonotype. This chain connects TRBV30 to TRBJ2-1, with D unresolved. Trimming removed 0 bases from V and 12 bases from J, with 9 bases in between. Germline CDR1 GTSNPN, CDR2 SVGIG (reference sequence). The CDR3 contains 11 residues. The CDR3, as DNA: TGTGCCTGGAGTGTAGAGGCTTGGCAGTTCTTC. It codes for CAWSVEAWQFF.

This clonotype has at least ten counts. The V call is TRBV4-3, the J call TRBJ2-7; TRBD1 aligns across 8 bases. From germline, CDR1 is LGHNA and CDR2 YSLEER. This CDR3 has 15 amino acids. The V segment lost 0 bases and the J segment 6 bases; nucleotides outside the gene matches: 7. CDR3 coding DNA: TGCGCCAGCAGCCAAGATCGGACAGGGCGTTTCGAGCAGTACTTC. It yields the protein CASSQDRTGRFEQYF.

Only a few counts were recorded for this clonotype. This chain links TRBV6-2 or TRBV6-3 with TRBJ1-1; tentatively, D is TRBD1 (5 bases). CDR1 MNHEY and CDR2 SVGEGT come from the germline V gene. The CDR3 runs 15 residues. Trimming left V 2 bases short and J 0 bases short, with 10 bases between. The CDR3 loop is CASSYRGGMNTEAFF. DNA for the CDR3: TGTGCCAGCAGTTACAGGGGTGGGATGAACACTGAAGCTTTCTTT.

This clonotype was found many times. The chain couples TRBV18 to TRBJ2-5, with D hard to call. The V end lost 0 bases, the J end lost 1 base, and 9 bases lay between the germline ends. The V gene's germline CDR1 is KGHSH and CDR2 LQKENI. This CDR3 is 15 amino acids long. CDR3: CASSPPSRAQETQYF. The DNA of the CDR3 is TGTGCCAGCTCACCACCGAGTCGCGCCCAAGAGACCCAGTACTTC.

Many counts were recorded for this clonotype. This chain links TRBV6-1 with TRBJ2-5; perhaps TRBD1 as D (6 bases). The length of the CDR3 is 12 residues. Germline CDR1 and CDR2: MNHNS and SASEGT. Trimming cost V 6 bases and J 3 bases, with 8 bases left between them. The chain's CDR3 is CASRDRKETQYF. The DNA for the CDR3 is TGTGCCAGCAGGGACAGAAAAGAGACCCAGTACTTC.

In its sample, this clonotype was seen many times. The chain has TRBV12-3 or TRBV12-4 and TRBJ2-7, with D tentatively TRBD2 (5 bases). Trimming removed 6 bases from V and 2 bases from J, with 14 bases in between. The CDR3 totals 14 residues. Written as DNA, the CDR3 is TGTGCCAGCAGGAGGGTGGCGGAAACCTACGAGCAGTACTTC. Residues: CASRRVAETYEQYF.

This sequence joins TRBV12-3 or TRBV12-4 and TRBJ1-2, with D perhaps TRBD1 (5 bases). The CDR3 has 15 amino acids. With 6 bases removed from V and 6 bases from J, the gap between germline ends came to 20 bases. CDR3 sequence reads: CASSPLSTGTDGYTF. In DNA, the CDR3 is TGTGCCAGCAGCCCCCTCTCGACCGGGACTGATGGCTACACCTTC.

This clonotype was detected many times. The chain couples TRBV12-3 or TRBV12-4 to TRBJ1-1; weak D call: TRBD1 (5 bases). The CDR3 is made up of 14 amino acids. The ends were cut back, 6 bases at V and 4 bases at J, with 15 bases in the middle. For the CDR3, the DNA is TGTGCCAGCAGCCCTACTGTTGGGGCCACTGAAGCTTTCTTT. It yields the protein CASSPTVGATEAFF.

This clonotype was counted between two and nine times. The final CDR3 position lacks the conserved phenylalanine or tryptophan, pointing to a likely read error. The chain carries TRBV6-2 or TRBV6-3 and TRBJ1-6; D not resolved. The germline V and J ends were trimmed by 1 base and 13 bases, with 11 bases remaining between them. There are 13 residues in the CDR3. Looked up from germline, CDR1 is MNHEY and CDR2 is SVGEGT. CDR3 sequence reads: CASSYLIRGPLHL. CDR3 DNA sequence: TGTGCCAGCAGTTACTTGATTCGGGGTCCCCTCCACCTT.

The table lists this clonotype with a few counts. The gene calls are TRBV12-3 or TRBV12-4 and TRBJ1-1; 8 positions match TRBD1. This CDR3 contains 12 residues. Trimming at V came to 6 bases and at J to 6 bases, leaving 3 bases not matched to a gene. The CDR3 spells CASSQTGAEAFF. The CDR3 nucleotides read TGTGCCAGCAGCCAGACAGGGGCTGAAGCTTTCTTT.

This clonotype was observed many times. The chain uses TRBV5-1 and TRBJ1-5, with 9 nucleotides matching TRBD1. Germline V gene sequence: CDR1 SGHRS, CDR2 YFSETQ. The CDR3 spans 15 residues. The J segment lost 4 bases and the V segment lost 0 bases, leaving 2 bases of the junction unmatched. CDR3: CASSLDGQGNQPQHF. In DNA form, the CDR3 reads TGCGCCAGCAGCTTGGACGGACAGGGGAATCAGCCCCAGCATTTT.

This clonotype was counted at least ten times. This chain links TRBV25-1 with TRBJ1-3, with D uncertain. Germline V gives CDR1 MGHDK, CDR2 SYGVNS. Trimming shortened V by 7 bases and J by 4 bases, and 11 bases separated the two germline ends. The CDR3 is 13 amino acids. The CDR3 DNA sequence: TGTGCCAGCACTAGCTTTGTGGGAAACACCATATATTTT. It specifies CASTSFVGNTIYF.

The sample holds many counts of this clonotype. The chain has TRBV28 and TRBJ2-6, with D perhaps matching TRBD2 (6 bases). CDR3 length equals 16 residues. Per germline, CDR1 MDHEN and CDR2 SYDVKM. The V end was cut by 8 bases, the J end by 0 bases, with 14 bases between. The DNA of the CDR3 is TGTGCCAGCGCTGGGTCGGGGGTCTCTGGGGCCAACGTCCTGACTTTC. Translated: CASAGSGVSGANVLTF.

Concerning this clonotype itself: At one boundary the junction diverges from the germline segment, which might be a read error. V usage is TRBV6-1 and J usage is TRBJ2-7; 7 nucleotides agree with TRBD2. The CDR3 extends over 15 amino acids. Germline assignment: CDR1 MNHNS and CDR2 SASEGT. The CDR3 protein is CASSEAGSLSEEQYF. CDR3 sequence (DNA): TGTGCCAGCAGCGAAGCGGGGAGCCTCTCTGAAGAGCAGTACTTC.

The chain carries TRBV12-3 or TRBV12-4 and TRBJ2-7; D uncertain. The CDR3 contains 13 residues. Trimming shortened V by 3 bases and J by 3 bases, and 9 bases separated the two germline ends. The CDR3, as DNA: TGTGCCAGCAGTTTGCGACGGAACTACGAGCAGTACTTC. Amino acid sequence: CASSLRRNYEQYF.

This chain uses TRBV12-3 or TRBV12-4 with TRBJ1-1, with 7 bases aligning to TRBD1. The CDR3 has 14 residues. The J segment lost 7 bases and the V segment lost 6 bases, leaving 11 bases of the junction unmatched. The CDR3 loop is CASSAAPGQDEAFF. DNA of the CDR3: TGTGCCAGCAGCGCTGCCCCAGGACAGGATGAAGCTTTCTTT.

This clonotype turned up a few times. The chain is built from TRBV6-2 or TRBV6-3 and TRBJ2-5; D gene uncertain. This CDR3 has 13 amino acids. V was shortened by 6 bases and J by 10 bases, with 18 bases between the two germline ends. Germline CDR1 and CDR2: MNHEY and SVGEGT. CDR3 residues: CASSNSRHLDQYF. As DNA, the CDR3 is TGTGCCAGCAGCAACTCCCGACACCTCGACCAGTACTTC.